This T cell receptor beta chain comes out of a study of T cells in Graves' hyperthyroidism and ophthalmopathy. This clonotype has a count of ten or more. What it binds is unknown. Overall study findings and caveats: Most expanded thyroid clonotypes above 0.001 also appeared in blood.

TCR beta CDR3 region amplification was performed from RNA transcripts. In the first-round RT-PCR of the TCR CDR3, the HTBI primer set was used. TCRdb re-derived calls from the multiplex PCR reads in MiXCR, one entry per CDR3 protein. The sample lists a few hundred thousand distinct CDR3 sequences, roughly 14% seen once, with about 27% in the top ten. The V gene's germline CDR1 is DFQATT and CDR2 SNEGSKA (reference sequence). Trimming removed 1 base from V and 0 bases from J; junction bases left unmatched: 3. The CDR3 sequence is 14 residues long. The specimen sequenced was blood. This chain joins TRBV20-1 and TRBJ2-7; 7 bases map to TRBD2. This TCR was sampled from a woman aged 18-29 years with Graves' hyperthyroidism that later progressed to Graves' ophthalmopathy. CDR3 DNA sequence: TGCAGTGCTAGAGTGCTAGCGGTCTCCTACGAGCAGTACTTC. This translates into CSARVLAVSYEQYF.